This T cell receptor (beta chain) was captured by sequencing in a study of Tregs in tolerant kidney transplant recipients. As to this clone: Its antigen is as yet unknown.

Whole-study findings and limits: Findings come from small patient numbers and require larger validation.

The CDR3 runs to 14 residues. CDR1 is SGHDT and CDR2 is YYEEEE in the germline V gene. Deletions cut 0 bases from V and 2 bases from J, with 9 bases between. Measured with immunoSEQ multiplex PCR; TCRdb has only the in-frame clones, and not every one. The sample contains fewer than 65,000 clones, 80% to 90% of which appear only once. Thawed PBMCs were FACS-sorted into unstimulated CD4+CD25+CD127- regulatory T cells, CD4+CD25- non-regulatory cells, CD4 and CD8 cells. Thawed PBMCs were rested overnight at 37°C with approximately 200 IU/ml IL-2 before regulatory T cell sorting. The sequence came from a human donor who received a combined kidney and bone marrow transplant. The specimen comprised Tregs from blood, sampled before the transplant. The chain joins TRBV5-6 to TRBJ2-7, with no clear D. The CDR3 bases are TGTGCCAGCAGCTTGGAGAACGGAACCTACGAGCAGTACTTC. As protein: CASSLENGTYEQYF.